The entry below gives a single T cell receptor (beta chain) sequence along with its context. This sample stems from a study of blood T cell repertoires in COVID-19. Study information: Collection of acute and convalescent COVID-19 samples took place in the United States, Italy and Spain. T cells, B-cell-depleted T cells, or PBMCs supplied cDNA or gDNA.

Patients in Seattle were enrolled during active infection, then followed longitudinally. CDR1 is DFQATT, CDR2 SNEGSKA, per germline (reference sequence). The V gene lost 6 bases and the J gene lost 5 bases, with 9 bases spanning the gap. The CDR3 length is 11 residues. In the authors' methods: Amplification with reference gene primers provided the estimates of nucleated cell counts. Sequencing used immunoSEQ multiplex PCR; TCRdb keeps in-frame clones, though not all of them. The DNA gave D and trimming, while V, J and clone size come from that table. The repertoire holds about 440,000 clones, with 88% as singletons.

V usage is TRBV20-1 and J usage is TRBJ2-3, with a tentative D call TRBD1 (5 bases). The specimen was peripheral blood. This sequence was found in a woman between 50 and 59 years old with COVID-19, enrolled during active disease. This chain's CDR3 is CSAGQGDTQYF. CDR3 coding DNA: TGCAGTGCCGGTCAGGGAGATACGCAGTATTTT.